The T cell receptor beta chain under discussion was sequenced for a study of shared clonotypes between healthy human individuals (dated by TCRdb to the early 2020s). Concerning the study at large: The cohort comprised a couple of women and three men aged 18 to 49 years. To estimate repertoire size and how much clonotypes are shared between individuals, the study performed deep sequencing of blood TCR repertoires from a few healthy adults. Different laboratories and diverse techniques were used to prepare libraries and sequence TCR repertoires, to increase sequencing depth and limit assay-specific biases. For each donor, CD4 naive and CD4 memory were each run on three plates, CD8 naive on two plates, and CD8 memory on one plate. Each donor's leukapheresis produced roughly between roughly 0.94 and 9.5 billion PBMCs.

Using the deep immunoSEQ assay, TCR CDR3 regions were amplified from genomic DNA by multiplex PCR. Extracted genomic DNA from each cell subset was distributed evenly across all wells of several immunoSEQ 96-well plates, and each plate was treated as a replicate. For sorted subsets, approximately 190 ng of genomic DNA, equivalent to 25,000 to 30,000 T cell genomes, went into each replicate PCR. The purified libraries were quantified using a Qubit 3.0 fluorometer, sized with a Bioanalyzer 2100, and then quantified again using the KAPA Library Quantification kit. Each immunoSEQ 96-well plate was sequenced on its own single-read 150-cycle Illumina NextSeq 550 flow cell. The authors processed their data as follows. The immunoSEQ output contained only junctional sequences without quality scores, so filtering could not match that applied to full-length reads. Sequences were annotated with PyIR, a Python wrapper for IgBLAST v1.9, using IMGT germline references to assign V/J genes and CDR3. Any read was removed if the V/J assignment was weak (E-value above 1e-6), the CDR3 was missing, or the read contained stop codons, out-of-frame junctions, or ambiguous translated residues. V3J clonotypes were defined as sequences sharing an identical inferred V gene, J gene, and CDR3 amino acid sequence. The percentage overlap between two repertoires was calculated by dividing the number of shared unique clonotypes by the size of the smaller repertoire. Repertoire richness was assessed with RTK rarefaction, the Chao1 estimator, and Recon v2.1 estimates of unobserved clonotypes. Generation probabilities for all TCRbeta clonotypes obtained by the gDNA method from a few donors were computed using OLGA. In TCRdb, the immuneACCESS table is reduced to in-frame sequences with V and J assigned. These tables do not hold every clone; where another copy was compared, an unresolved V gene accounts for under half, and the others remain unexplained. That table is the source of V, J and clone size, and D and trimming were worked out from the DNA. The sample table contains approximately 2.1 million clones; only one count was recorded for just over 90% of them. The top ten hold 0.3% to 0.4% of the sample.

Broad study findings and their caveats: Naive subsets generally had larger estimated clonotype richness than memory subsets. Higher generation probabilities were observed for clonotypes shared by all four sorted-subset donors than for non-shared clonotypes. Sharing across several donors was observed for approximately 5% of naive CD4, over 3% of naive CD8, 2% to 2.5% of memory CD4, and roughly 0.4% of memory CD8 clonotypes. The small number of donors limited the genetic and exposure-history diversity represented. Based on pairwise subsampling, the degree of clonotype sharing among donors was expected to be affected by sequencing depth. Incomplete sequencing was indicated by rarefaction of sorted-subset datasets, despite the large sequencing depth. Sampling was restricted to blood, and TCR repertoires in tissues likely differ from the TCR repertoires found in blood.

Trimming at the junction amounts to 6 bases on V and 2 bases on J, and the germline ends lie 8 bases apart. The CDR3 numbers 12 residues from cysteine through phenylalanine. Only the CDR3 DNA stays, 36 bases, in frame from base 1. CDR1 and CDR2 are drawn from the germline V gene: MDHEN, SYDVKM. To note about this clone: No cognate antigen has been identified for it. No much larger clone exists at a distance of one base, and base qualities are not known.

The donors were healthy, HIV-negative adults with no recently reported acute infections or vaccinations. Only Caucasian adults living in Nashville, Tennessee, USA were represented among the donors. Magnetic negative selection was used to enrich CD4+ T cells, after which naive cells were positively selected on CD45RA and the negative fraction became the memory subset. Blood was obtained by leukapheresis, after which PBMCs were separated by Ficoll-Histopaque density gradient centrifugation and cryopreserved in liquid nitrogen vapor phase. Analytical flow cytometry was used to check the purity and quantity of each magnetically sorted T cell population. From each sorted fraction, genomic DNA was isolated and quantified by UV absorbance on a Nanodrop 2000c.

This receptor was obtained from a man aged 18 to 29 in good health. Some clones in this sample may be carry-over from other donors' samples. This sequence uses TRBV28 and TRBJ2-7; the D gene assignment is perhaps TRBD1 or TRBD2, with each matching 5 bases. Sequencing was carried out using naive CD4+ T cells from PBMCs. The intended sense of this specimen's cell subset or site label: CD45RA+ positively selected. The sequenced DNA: TGTGCCAGCAGCAGGGACGCCTACGAGCAGTACTTC. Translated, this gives CASSRDAYEQYF.